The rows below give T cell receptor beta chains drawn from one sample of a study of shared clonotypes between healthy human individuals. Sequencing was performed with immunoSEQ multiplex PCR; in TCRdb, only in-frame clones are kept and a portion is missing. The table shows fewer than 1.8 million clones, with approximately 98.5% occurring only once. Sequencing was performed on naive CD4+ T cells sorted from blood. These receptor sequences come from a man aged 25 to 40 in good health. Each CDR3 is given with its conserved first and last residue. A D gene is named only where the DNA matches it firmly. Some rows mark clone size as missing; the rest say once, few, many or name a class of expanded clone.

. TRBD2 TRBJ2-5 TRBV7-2 TGTGCCAGCAGCTCGGGACTAGCGGGAGAGGGGGAGACCCAGTACTTC CASSSGLAGEGETQYF
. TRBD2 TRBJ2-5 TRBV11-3 TGTGCCAGCAGCTTAGGGCGGAGCGGGAGGCCTCAAGAGACCCAGTACTTC CASSLGRSGRPQETQYF
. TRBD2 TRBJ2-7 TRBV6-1 TGTGCCAGTTCTGTCCTAGCGGGAGCCTACGAGCAGTACTTC CASSVLAGAYEQYF
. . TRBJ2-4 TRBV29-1 TGCAGCCCCCGTTGCAGCAGGAACATTCAGTACTTC CSPRCSRNIQYF
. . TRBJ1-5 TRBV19 TGTGCCAGTAGTAATCTTGGGACAAGCTGGGATAGCAATCAGCCCCAGCATTTT CASSNLGTSWDSNQPQHF
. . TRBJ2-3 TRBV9 TGTGCCAGCAGCGTAACCGGAGGTGGGGATACGCAGTATTTT CASSVTGGGDTQYF
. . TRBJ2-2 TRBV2 TGTGCCAGCAGGACGACAGTGAACACCGGGGAGCTGTTTTTT CASRTTVNTGELFF
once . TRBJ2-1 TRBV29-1 TGCAGCGTTGGTTTTGATCCCTACAATGAGCAGTTCTTC CSVGFDPYNEQFF
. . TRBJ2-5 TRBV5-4 TGTGCCAGCACCGATGGGGCAGAAGAGACCCAGTACTTC CASTDGAEETQYF
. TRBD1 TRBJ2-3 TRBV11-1 TGTGCCAGCCGACGGCCCCGGCAGGGGGCTTCAGATACGCAGTATTTT CASRRPRQGASDTQYF
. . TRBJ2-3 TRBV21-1 TGTGCCAGCACTGATCGCACAGATACGCAGTATTTT CASTDRTDTQYF
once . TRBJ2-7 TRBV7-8 TGTGCCAGCAGCTTAGAACGGAATTCTTACGAGCAGTACTTC CASSLERNSYEQYF
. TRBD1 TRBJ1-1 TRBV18 TGTGCCAGCTCACCAACGACAGGGGCGGTGAACACTGAAGCTTTCTTT CASSPTTGAVNTEAFF
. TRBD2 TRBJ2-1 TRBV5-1 TGCGCCAGCAGCTCGGGACTAGCGGGCAGCTCCTACAATGAGCAGTTCTTC CASSSGLAGSSYNEQFF
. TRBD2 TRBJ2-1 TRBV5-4 TGTGCCAGCAGCTATACTAGCGGGAGTTACAATGAGCAGTTCTTC CASSYTSGSYNEQFF
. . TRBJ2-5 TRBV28 TGTGCCAGCTGCTTTGCGGGGGCCTGGGAGACCCAGTACTTC CASCFAGAWETQYF
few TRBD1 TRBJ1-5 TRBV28 TGTGCCAGCAGCTCCTCCGGCGGCAGGGGGCATGACCAGCCCCAGCATTTT CASSSSGGRGHDQPQHF